This section outlines one TCR beta chain sequence together with its context. TCRdb keeps only in-frame clones here, not all; method: immunoSEQ multiplex PCR. Here the sample spans roughly 250,000 clones, 80% to 85% being singletons. This sample was included in a study of blood T cell repertoires in COVID-19. Trimming stripped 4 bases from V and 5 bases from J, with 10 bases between. Germline lookup yields CDR1 SGHNT and CDR2 YYREEE (reference sequence). The CDR3 length is 13 residues. This receptor was identified in a person between 65 and 80 years old with COVID-19, enrolled during active disease. The chain employs TRBV5-4 and TRBJ2-1; D call uncertain. Sequences were obtained from peripheral blood. The CDR3 DNA reads as TGTGCCAGCAGCACAGAGCTTGACAATGAGCAGTTCTTC. It yields the protein CASSTELDNEQFF.